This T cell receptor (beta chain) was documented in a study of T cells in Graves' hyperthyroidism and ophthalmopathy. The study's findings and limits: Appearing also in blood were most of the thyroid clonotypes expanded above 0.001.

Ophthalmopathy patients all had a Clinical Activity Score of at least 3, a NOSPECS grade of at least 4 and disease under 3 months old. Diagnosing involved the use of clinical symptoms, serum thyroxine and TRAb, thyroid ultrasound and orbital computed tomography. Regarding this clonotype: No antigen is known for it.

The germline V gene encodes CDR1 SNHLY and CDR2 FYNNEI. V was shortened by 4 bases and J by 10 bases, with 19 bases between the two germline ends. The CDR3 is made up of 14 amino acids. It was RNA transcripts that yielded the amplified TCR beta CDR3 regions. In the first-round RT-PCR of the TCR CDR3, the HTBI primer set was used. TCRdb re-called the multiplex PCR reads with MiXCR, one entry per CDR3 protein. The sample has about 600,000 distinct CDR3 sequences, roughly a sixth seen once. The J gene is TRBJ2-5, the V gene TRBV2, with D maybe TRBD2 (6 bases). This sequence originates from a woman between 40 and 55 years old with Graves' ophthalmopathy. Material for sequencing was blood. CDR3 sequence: CASSVRDTKSNQYF. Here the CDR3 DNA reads TGTGCCAGCAGTGTGCGGGATACCAAGAGTAACCAGTACTTC. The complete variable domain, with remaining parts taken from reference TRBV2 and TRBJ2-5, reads EPEVTQTPSHQVTQMGQEVILRCVPISNHLYFYWYRQILGQKVEFLVSFYNNEISEKSEIFDDQFSVERPDGSNFTLKIRSTKLEDSAMYFCASSVRDTKSNQYFGPGTRLLVL.